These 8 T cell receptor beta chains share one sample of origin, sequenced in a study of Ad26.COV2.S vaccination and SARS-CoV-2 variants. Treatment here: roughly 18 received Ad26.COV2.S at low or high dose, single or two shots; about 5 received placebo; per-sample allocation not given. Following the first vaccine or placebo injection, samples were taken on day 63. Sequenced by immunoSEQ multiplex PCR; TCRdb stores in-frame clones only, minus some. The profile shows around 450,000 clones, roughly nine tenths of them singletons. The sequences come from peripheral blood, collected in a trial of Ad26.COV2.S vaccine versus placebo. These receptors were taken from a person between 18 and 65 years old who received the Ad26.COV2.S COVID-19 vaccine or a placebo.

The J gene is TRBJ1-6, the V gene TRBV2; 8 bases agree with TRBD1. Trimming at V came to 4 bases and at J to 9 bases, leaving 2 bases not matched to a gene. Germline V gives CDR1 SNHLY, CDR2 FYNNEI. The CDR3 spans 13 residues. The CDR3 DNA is TGTGCCAGCAGTGGGGACAGGCCTTCACCCCTCCACTTT. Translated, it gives CASSGDRPSPLHF.

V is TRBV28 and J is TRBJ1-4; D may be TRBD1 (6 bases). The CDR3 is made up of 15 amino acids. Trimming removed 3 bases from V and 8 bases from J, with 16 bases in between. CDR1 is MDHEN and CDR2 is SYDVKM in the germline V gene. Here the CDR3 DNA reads TGTGCCAGCAGTTTGATGAGGGGGGAGGGGGAAAAACTGTTTTTT. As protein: CASSLMRGEGEKLFF.

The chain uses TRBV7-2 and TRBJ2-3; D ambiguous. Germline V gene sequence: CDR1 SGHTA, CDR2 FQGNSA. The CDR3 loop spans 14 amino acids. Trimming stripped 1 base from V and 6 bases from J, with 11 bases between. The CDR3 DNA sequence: TGTGCCAGCAGCTTAGTCCATCCTGCGGATACGCAGTATTTT. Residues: CASSLVHPADTQYF.

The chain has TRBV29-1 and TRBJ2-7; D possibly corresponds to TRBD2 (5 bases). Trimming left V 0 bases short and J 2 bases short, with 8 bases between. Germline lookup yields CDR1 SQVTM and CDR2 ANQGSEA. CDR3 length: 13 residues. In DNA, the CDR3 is TGCAGCGTTGAAGAGATCGGGGCCTACGAGCAGTACTTC. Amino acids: CSVEEIGAYEQYF.

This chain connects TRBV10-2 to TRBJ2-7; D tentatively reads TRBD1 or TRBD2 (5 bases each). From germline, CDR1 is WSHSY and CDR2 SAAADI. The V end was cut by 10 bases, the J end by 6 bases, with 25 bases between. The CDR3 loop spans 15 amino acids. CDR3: CATEARVRGAGEQYF. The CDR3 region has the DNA TGCGCCACCGAAGCAAGGGTCAGAGGGGCCGGCGAGCAGTACTTC.

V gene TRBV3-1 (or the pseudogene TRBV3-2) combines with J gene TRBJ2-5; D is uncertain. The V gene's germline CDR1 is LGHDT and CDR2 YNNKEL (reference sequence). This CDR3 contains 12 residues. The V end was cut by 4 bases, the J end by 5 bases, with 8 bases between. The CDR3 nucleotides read TGTGCCAGCAGCCTTAATGGGGAGACCCAGTACTTC. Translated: CASSLNGETQYF.

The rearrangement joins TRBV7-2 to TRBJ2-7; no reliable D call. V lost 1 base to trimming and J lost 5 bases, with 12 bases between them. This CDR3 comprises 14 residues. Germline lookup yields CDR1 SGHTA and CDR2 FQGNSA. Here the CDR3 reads CASSLVDGFHEQYF. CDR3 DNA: TGTGCCAGCAGCTTAGTAGATGGGTTTCACGAGCAGTACTTC.

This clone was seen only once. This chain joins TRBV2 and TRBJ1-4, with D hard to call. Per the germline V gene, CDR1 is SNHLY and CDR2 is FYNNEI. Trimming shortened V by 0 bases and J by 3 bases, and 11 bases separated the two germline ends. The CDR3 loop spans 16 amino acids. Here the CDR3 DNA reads TGTGCCAGCAGTGAAGCGCCTCCAGAGCCTAATGAAAAACTGTTTTTT. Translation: CASSEAPPEPNEKLFF.